These 21 T cell receptor beta chains originate from one sample sequenced in a study of shared clonotypes between healthy human individuals. The repertoire was sequenced with immunoSEQ multiplex PCR; TCRdb's copy has only in-frame clones and lacks some. The sample yields roughly 1,500,000 clones, 97% to 99% seen once. Sequencing used naive CD4+ T cells sorted from blood. Subset indicated: CD45RA+ positively selected. The source of these receptors is a young man in good health.

This clone was detected only a few times. CDR3 region: CASSQRVGPNEKLFF. DNA for the CDR3: TGTGCCAGCAGTCAACGAGTAGGTCCTAATGAAAAACTGTTTTTT. The chain combines TRBV2 with TRBJ1-4; D gene uncertain. There are 15 residues in the CDR3. CDR1 is SNHLY, CDR2 FYNNEI, per germline. Trimming cost V 5 bases and J 3 bases, with 13 bases left between them.

The chain has TRBV7-8 and TRBJ2-2; 8 bases agree with TRBD2. V trimming: 7 bases; J trimming: 6 bases; junction bases outside the gene matches: 10. The CDR3 is 15 residues long. CDR1 and CDR2 (germline): SGHVS, FQNEAQ. CDR3 DNA: TGTGCCAGCACCCTCCTGGCGGGAGGTGCCGGGGAGCTGTTTTTT. Its protein product is CASTLLAGGAGELFF.

The chain employs TRBV10-3 and TRBJ2-2; D might be TRBD1 (5 bases). CDR3 size: 15 residues. The V gene lost 10 bases and the J gene lost 1 base, with 16 bases spanning the gap. CDR1 and CDR2 from the germline V gene are ENHRY and SYGVKD. CDR3 sequence reads: CATNGPGQNTGELFF. Written as DNA, the CDR3 is TGTGCCACCAATGGACCAGGGCAGAACACCGGGGAGCTGTTTTTT.

The rearrangement uses TRBV2 and TRBJ1-4; D call uncertain. The CDR3 is 14 residues long. Germline V gene data show CDR1 as SNHLY and CDR2 as FYNNEI. Trimming pared 6 bases from V and 7 bases from J, leaving 15 bases between. The DNA for the CDR3 is TGTGCCAGCAGGGGGATCGGGTTGGGTGAAAAACTGTTTTTT. This translates into CASRGIGLGEKLFF.

V and J are TRBV14 and TRBJ2-5, with D perhaps matching TRBD2 (5 bases). CDR1 is SGHDN, CDR2 FVKESK, per germline. The V end lost 0 bases, the J end lost 1 base, and 21 bases lay between the germline ends. CDR3 size: 19 residues. This CDR3 is CASSQDGYSLAWPQETQYF. The CDR3 coding sequence is TGTGCCAGCAGCCAAGACGGATACTCTTTAGCGTGGCCCCAAGAGACCCAGTACTTC.

The gene calls are TRBV5-1 and TRBJ2-5; a possible D gene is TRBD1 (5 bases). This CDR3 is built from 16 residues. Per germline, CDR1 SGHRS and CDR2 YFSETQ. Between the trimmed V and J ends, which lost 4 bases and 5 bases, there was a span of 21 bases. The CDR3: CASSGIVPSPGETQYF. CDR3 nucleotide sequence: TGCGCCAGCAGCGGAATAGTCCCCAGCCCAGGGGAGACCCAGTACTTC.

The chain combines TRBV5-4 with TRBJ2-7, with no clear D. V was shortened by 3 bases and J by 2 bases, with 15 bases between the two germline ends. This CDR3 has 15 amino acids. The germline CDR1 and CDR2 sequences are SGHNT and YYREEE (reference sequence). CDR3 DNA sequence: TGTGCCAGCAGCTCCCGTTCTGAGGTACCCTACGAGCAGTACTTC. Protein product: CASSSRSEVPYEQYF.

The genes are TRBV15 and TRBJ2-7; 12 bases fit TRBD2. The CDR3 extends over 18 amino acids. The junction had 6 bases not matched to a gene; V was cut back by 0 bases and J by 0 bases. The V gene's germline CDR1 is LNHNV and CDR2 YYDKDF (reference sequence). CDR3 sequence (DNA): TGTGCCACCAGCAGAGAGGGGACTAGCGGGCTACACTCCTACGAGCAGTACTTC. This sequence encodes CATSREGTSGLHSYEQYF.

The rearrangement uses TRBV28 and TRBJ1-4; D gene unclear. The ends were cut back, 9 bases at V and 5 bases at J, with 4 bases in the middle. Germline CDR1 and CDR2: MDHEN and SYDVKM. The CDR3 runs to 10 residues. The CDR3 bases are TGTGCCAGTAAGAATGAAAAACTGTTTTTT. Translation gives CASKNEKLFF.

The V and J genes are TRBV7-9 and TRBJ1-4, with 8 bases matching TRBD1. The CDR3 runs 12 residues. Germline V gene data show CDR1 as SEHNR and CDR2 as FQNEAQ (reference sequence). V was pared by 0 bases and J by 13 bases, with 1 base of the junction left unmatched. Here the CDR3 DNA reads TGTGCCAGCAGCTTAGCAGGACAGGGACTGTTTTTT. Protein: CASSLAGQGLFF.

This chain links TRBV28 with TRBJ2-7; TRBD2 is a possible D gene (5 bases). The CDR3 contains 13 residues. Trimming stripped 5 bases from V and 4 bases from J, with 12 bases between. Germline CDR1 and CDR2: MDHEN and SYDVKM. This chain's CDR3 is CASSGSSGYEQYF. In DNA form, the CDR3 reads TGTGCCAGCAGTGGGAGTTCGGGTTACGAGCAGTACTTC.

This chain connects TRBV11-2 to TRBJ2-1, with a possible D match to TRBD1 (6 bases). The CDR3 is 13 amino acids. The germline V gene has CDR1 SGHAT and CDR2 FQNNGV. The germline V and J ends were trimmed by 4 bases and 6 bases, with 10 bases remaining between them. The CDR3 DNA sequence: TGTGCCAGCAGCTCAGGGGAACGCAATGAGCAGTTCTTC. Protein: CASSSGERNEQFF. Using reference TRBV11-2 and TRBJ2-1 for the parts outside the CDR3, the full variable domain is EAGVAQSPRYKIIEKRQSVAFWCNPISGHATLYWYQQILGQGPKLLIQFQNNGVVDDSQLPKDRFSAERLKGVDSTLKIQPAKLEDSAVYLCASSSGERNEQFFGPGTRLTVL.

DNA of the CDR3: TGTGCCAGCAGTTTAGGGCGGGAGCCCTACAATGAGCAGTTCTTC. Its protein is CASSLGREPYNEQFF. The chain uses TRBV27 and TRBJ2-1; 7 positions match TRBD2. CDR3 size: 15 residues. Germline V lookup: CDR1 MNHEY, CDR2 SMNVEV (reference sequence). V was clipped by 2 bases and J by 2 bases; unmatched bases: 3.

The rearrangement links TRBV5-1 to TRBJ1-1; a weak D match, TRBD1 (6 bases). The CDR3 has 15 amino acids. Germline V gene data show CDR1 as SGHRS and CDR2 as YFSETQ. With 4 bases removed from V and 5 bases from J, the gap between germline ends came to 18 bases. The CDR3 loop is CASSLKGGQITEAFF. The CDR3 bases are TGCGCCAGCAGCCTTAAGGGGGGGCAGATTACTGAAGCTTTCTTT.

The V gene is TRBV10-1, the J gene TRBJ2-1; D unresolved. V was pared by 4 bases and J by 4 bases, with 11 bases between. The germline gives CDR1 WNHNN, CDR2 SYGVQD (reference sequence). The CDR3 totals 14 residues. CDR3 DNA sequence: TGCGCCAGCAGTGCAACATTAAAGTACAATGAGCAGTTCTTC. Translating it yields CASSATLKYNEQFF.

The chain employs TRBV18 and TRBJ2-5; 7 bases align to TRBD2. The CDR3 extends over 12 amino acids. V was pared by 4 bases and J by 5 bases, with 1 base of the junction left unmatched. The germline gives CDR1 KGHSH, CDR2 LQKENI. The CDR3 DNA is TGTGCCAGCTCACTCGGGAGGGAGACCCAGTACTTC. Residues: CASSLGRETQYF.

In the case of this clone: This sample includes further DNA sequences coding for the same CDR3. The chain employs TRBV5-6 and TRBJ2-7; TRBD1 matches 8 bases. The germline V gene encodes CDR1 SGHDT and CDR2 YYEEEE. V shed 1 base, J shed 3 bases, and the junction held 0 bases outside the gene matches. There are 13 residues in the CDR3. The CDR3: CASSLTGGYEQYF. The CDR3 nucleotides are TGTGCCAGCAGCTTGACAGGGGGCTACGAGCAGTACTTC.

This chain joins TRBV7-9 and TRBJ2-2, with 7 bases identical to TRBD2. V shed 3 bases, J shed 5 bases, and the junction held 12 bases outside the gene matches. Germline V CDR1 and CDR2: SEHNR, FQNEAQ (reference sequence). There are 17 residues in the CDR3. CDR3 DNA: TGTGCCAGCAGCTTGGGAGATGCGGGAGTGGGGACCGGGGAGCTGTTTTTT. It translates to CASSLGDAGVGTGELFF. The whole variable domain, filled in from reference TRBV7-9 and TRBJ2-2, reads DTGVSQNPRHKITKRGQNVTFRCDPISEHNRLYWYRQTLGQGPEFLTYFQNEAQLEKSRLLSDRFSAERPKGSFSTLEIQRTEQGDSAMYLCASSLGDAGVGTGELFFGEGSRLTVL.

This rearrangement joins TRBV5-1 to TRBJ2-2, with D possibly TRBD2 on 5 matching bases. Trimming took off 4 bases at V and 5 bases at J, with 9 bases between the two ends. Germline CDR1 SGHRS, CDR2 YFSETQ. CDR3 size: 13 residues. Here the CDR3 reads CASSLPGTGELFF. In DNA, the CDR3 is TGCGCCAGCAGCCTACCGGGGACCGGGGAGCTGTTTTTT.

This clone occurred once. This sequence joins TRBV7-2 and TRBJ2-7; D is possibly TRBD1 (6 bases). The germline V gene encodes CDR1 SGHTA and CDR2 FQGNSA. The CDR3 spans 16 residues. V was shortened by 4 bases and J by 0 bases, with 16 bases between the two germline ends. In DNA form, the CDR3 reads TGTGCCAGCAGCTCCAGGACAGACCGCCCCTCCTACGAGCAGTACTTC. Its protein is CASSSRTDRPSYEQYF.

The chain is built from TRBV4-3 and TRBJ2-1; 11 positions match TRBD2. V lost 4 bases and J lost 9; bases outside the gene matches: 11. There are 16 residues in the CDR3. In germline, CDR1 is LGHNA, CDR2 YSLEER. Here the CDR3 reads CASSLALAGGLSEQFF. DNA of the CDR3: TGCGCCAGCAGCCTGGCGCTAGCGGGAGGTCTTAGTGAGCAGTTCTTC.